The 20 T cell receptor beta chains below were found in one sample sequenced in a study of T cells after posttransplantation cyclophosphamide (dated by TCRdb to 2016 to 2018). The library relied on the immunoSEQ multiplex PCR assay. TCRdb mirrors the immuneACCESS table, restricted to in-frame sequences. Some clones are absent from its copies; in checked studies, under half trace to an unresolved V gene, and the reason for the others is unknown. This sample holds approximately 6,600 clones; 98% were observed only once. The ten biggest clones cover about 0.85% of the sample. The sequenced sample was memory CD4+ T cells sorted from PBMCs. The receptors come from a middle-aged man in good health, CMV-negative, and a related stem cell transplant donor.

The chain joins TRBV6-1 to TRBJ2-7, with 7 bases aligning to TRBD1. CDR1 is MNHNS and CDR2 is SASEGT in the germline V gene. The CDR3 extends over 13 amino acids. V shed 5 bases and J 4 bases; nucleotides not matched to a gene: 5. CDR3 sequence: CASSRDRLYEQYF. The CDR3 region has the DNA TGTGCCAGCAGTAGGGACAGATTATACGAGCAGTACTTC.

This chain joins TRBV29-1 and TRBJ2-3; D not resolved. Germline V gene lookup returns CDR1 SQVTM and CDR2 ANQGSEA. The CDR3 spans 14 residues. The V end was cut by 4 bases, the J end by 1 base, with 12 bases between. The CDR3 loop reads CSVVTGARTDTQYF. CDR3 DNA: TGCAGCGTTGTCACGGGTGCCCGCACAGATACGCAGTATTTT.

V is TRBV5-6 and J is TRBJ1-2; D unresolved. V lost 1 base, J lost 4 bases, and 14 bases lay in between. There are 15 residues in the CDR3. Germline V gives CDR1 SGHDT, CDR2 YYEEEE. The CDR3 sequence is CASSLWHSPSYGYTF. CDR3 coding DNA: TGTGCCAGCAGCTTGTGGCATTCCCCTTCCTATGGCTACACCTTC.

The chain employs TRBV6-5 and TRBJ1-5, with TRBD1 identical over 9 bases. This CDR3 region has 13 residues. The junction had 0 bases not matched to a gene; V was cut back by 5 bases and J by 4 bases. The germline CDR1 and CDR2 sequences are MNHEY and SVGAGI. The CDR3 coding sequence is TGTGCCAGCAGTGGGACAGGGAATCAGCCCCAGCATTTT. This gives the protein CASSGTGNQPQHF.

The rearrangement links TRBV5-4 to TRBJ1-1; possibly TRBD1 for D (5 bases). This CDR3 is 13 amino acids long. Trimming removed 1 base at V and 7 bases at J, with 11 bases between. Germline lookup yields CDR1 SGHNT and CDR2 YYREEE (reference sequence). This CDR3 is CASSLIARGEAFF. The CDR3 DNA is TGTGCCAGCAGCTTGATCGCTAGGGGTGAAGCTTTCTTT.

The chain combines TRBV9 with TRBJ1-1, with D maybe TRBD1 (5 bases). This CDR3 comprises 15 residues. Germline V gives CDR1 SGDLS, CDR2 YYNGEE. Trimming shortened V by 0 bases and J by 5 bases, and 14 bases separated the two germline ends. CDR3 region: CASSVGTGWDTEAFF. The CDR3 nucleotides are TGTGCCAGCAGCGTAGGAACAGGATGGGATACTGAAGCTTTCTTT. Looking up the rest from reference TRBV9 and TRBJ1-1 gives the full variable domain: DSGVTQTPKHLITATGQRVTLRCSPRSGDLSVYWYQQSLDQGLQFLIQYYNGEERAKGNILERFSAQQFPDLHSELNLSSLELGDSALYFCASSVGTGWDTEAFFGQGTRLTVV.

The chain recombines TRBV4-3 with TRBJ2-1; 11 bases fit TRBD2. Germline loops: CDR1 LGHNA, CDR2 YSLEER. Germline trimming cut 4 bases from V and 7 bases from J; bases unmatched to any gene: 12. This CDR3 contains 17 residues. The CDR3 reads CASSPGASGRKTNEQFF. For the CDR3, the DNA is TGCGCCAGCAGCCCGGGGGCTAGCGGGAGGAAAACGAATGAGCAGTTCTTC.

This rearrangement joins TRBV19 to TRBJ2-7; 12 nucleotides agree with TRBD2. V dropped 4 bases and J dropped 5; count of bases not matched to a gene: 6. The CDR3 extends over 15 amino acids. Germline V gives CDR1 LNHDA, CDR2 SQIVND (reference sequence). The CDR3 sequence: CASSTGLAGINEQYF. The CDR3 nucleotides are TGTGCCAGTAGTACCGGACTAGCGGGGATTAACGAGCAGTACTTC.

The chain recombines TRBV7-3 with TRBJ2-1, with TRBD2 identical over 8 bases. This CDR3 has 14 residues. V trimming: 5 bases; J trimming: 5 bases; junction bases outside the gene matches: 5. CDR1 and CDR2 from the germline V gene are SGHTA and FQGTGA. The CDR3 nucleotides are TGTGCCAGCAGCACCGGACTAGCCCACAATGAGCAGTTCTTC. Amino acid sequence: CASSTGLAHNEQFF.

The chain combines TRBV30 with TRBJ1-1; the D is unclear. This CDR3 region has 13 residues. Germline CDR1 reads GTSNPN; CDR2 reads SVGIG (reference sequence). Between the trimmed V and J ends, which lost 1 base and 1 base, there was a span of 7 bases. CDR3 bases: TGTGCCTGGAGTGGAAACAGGAACACTGAAGCTTTCTTT. This sequence encodes CAWSGNRNTEAFF.

The rearrangement uses TRBV2 and TRBJ1-5; the D gene is possibly TRBD1 (6 bases). Trimming removed 3 bases from V and 5 bases from J, with 14 bases in between. This CDR3 contains 15 residues. Germline lookup yields CDR1 SNHLY and CDR2 FYNNEI. Here the CDR3 DNA reads TGTGCCAGCAGTGATGGGACACTAAGAGATCAGCCCCAGCATTTT. Translated, it gives CASSDGTLRDQPQHF.

The V call is TRBV5-1, the J call TRBJ2-2; 7 bases map to TRBD2. Germline V gene lookup returns CDR1 SGHRS and CDR2 YFSETQ. Trimming took 0 bases from V and 7 from J; bases not matched to a gene: 9. This CDR3 contains 16 residues. CDR3 loop: CASSLVGLGTGGELFF. CDR3 sequence (DNA): TGCGCCAGCAGCTTGGTAGGACTAGGAACCGGCGGGGAGCTGTTTTTT. The variable domain in full, with the rest retrieved from reference TRBV5-1 and TRBJ2-2, is KAGVTQTPRYLIKTRGQQVTLSCSPISGHRSVSWYQQTPGQGLQFLFEYFSETQRNKGNFPGRFSGRQFSNSRSEMNVSTLELGDSALYLCASSLVGLGTGGELFFGEGSRLTVL.

This clone was picked up a small number of times. The chain has TRBV28 and TRBJ2-7, with 8 bases aligning to TRBD1. The germline V gene has CDR1 MDHEN and CDR2 SYDVKM. The CDR3 spans 13 residues. V lost 8 bases and J lost 1; bases outside the gene matches: 4. The CDR3 loop is CASLDRESYEQYF. As DNA, the CDR3 is TGTGCCAGCTTGGACAGGGAGTCCTACGAGCAGTACTTC.

This rearrangement joins TRBV5-4 to TRBJ2-5, with D possibly matching TRBD1 (5 bases). The DNA end lines up better with TRBJ2-7; the J call may be wrong. CDR1 is SGHNT and CDR2 is YYREEE in the germline V gene (reference sequence). CDR3 size: 14 residues. The DNA for the CDR3 is TGTGCCAGCAGCTTGGGACAGCGAACCTACGAGCAGTACTTC. It translates to CASSLGQRTYEQYF.

This rearrangement joins TRBV5-6 to TRBJ2-1; D possibly corresponds to TRBD2 (5 bases). The CDR3 is made up of 15 amino acids. Per the germline V gene, CDR1 is SGHDT and CDR2 is YYEEEE. Trimming stripped 4 bases from V and 0 bases from J, with 11 bases between. The CDR3 bases are TGTGCCAGCAGCCCGGACTGGAGCTCCTACAATGAGCAGTTCTTC. This codes for CASSPDWSSYNEQFF. Variable domain in full (rest from reference TRBV5-6 and TRBJ2-1): DAGVTQSPTHLIKTRGQQVTLRCSPKSGHDTVSWYQQALGQGPQFIFQYYEEEERQRGNFPDRFSGHQFPNYSSELNVNALLLGDSALYLCASSPDWSSYNEQFFGPGTRLTVL.

V and J are TRBV7-9 and TRBJ2-5; 8 bases agree with TRBD1. The J call is uncertain, as TRBJ2-7 better fits the DNA end. Germline lookup yields CDR1 SEHNR and CDR2 FQNEAQ (reference sequence). The CDR3 loop spans 13 amino acids. CDR3 sequence reads: CASSGQGYYEQYF. The CDR3 DNA reads TGTGCCAGCAGTGGACAGGGTTACTACGAGCAGTACTTC.

The J gene is TRBJ1-1, the V gene TRBV6-5; tentative D call: TRBD1 (5 bases). The CDR3 extends over 14 amino acids. The V gene lost 0 bases and the J gene lost 4 bases, with 9 bases spanning the gap. Germline V gene data show CDR1 as MNHEY and CDR2 as SVGAGI. The CDR3 nucleotides read TGTGCCAGCAGTTACTCAGGGGTACTCACTGAAGCTTTCTTT. Residues: CASSYSGVLTEAFF.

This chain links TRBV27 with TRBJ1-4; D call uncertain. The CDR3 spans 14 residues. V was clipped by 3 bases and J by 8 bases, with 13 bases between them. CDR1 MNHEY and CDR2 SMNVEV come from the germline V gene (reference sequence). The CDR3 nucleotides are TGTGCCAGCAGTTTGCGGGGTTCAAGAGAAAAACTGTTTTTT. This sequence encodes CASSLRGSREKLFF.

This chain links TRBV19 with TRBJ2-7, with 8 bases fitting TRBD1. The CDR3 covers 16 residues. Germline values: CDR1 LNHDA, CDR2 SQIVND (reference sequence). Trimming cost V 3 bases and J 6 bases; bases outside gene matches: 13. The CDR3 sequence: CASSIRIGEQGGEQYF. The CDR3 nucleotides read TGTGCCAGTAGTATTAGGATTGGAGAACAGGGGGGCGAGCAGTACTTC.

The V and J genes are TRBV5-1 and TRBJ2-1; TRBD2 agrees at 7 bases. Germline trimming cut 1 base from V and 10 bases from J; bases unmatched to any gene: 5. Germline CDR1 and CDR2: SGHRS and YFSETQ. The CDR3 spans 13 residues. CDR3 sequence (DNA): TGCGCCAGCAGCTTGCCGGTCGGGGGGGAGCAGTTCTTC. Encoded protein: CASSLPVGGEQFF. Drawing the rest from reference TRBV5-1 and TRBJ2-1, the complete variable domain is KAGVTQTPRYLIKTRGQQVTLSCSPISGHRSVSWYQQTPGQGLQFLFEYFSETQRNKGNFPGRFSGRQFSNSRSEMNVSTLELGDSALYLCASSLPVGGEQFFGPGTRLTVL.